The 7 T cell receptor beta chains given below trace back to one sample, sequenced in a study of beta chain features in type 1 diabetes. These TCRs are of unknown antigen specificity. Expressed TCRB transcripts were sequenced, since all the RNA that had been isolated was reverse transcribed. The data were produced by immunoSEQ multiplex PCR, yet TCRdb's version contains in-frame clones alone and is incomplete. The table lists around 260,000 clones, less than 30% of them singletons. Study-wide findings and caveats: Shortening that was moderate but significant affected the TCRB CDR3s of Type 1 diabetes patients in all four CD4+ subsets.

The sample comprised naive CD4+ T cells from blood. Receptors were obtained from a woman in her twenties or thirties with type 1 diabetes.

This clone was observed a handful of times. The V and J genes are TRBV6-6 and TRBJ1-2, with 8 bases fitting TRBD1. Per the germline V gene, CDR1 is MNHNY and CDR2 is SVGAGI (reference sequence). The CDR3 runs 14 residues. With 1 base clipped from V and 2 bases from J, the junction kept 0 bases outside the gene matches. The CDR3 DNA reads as TGTGCCAGCAGTTACTACAGGGGGAACTATGGCTACACCTTC. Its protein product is CASSYYRGNYGYTF.

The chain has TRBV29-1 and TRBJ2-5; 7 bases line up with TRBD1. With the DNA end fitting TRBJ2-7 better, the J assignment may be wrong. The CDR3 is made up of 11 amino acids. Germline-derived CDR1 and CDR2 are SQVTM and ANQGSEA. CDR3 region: CSVGTVYEQYF. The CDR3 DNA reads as TGCAGCGTCGGGACAGTCTACGAGCAGTACTTC.

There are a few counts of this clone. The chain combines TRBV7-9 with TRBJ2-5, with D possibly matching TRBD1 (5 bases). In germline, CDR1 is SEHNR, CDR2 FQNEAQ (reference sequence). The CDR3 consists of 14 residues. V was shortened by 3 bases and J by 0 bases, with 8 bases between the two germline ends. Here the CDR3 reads CASSFTRDQETQYF. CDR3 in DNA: TGTGCCAGCAGCTTCACCAGGGACCAAGAGACCCAGTACTTC.

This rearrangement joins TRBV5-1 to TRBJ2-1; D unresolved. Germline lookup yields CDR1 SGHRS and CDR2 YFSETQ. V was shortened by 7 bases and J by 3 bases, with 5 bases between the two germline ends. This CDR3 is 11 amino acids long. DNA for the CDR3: TGCGCCAGCGCGGTCTACAATGAGCAGTTCTTC. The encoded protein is CASAVYNEQFF.

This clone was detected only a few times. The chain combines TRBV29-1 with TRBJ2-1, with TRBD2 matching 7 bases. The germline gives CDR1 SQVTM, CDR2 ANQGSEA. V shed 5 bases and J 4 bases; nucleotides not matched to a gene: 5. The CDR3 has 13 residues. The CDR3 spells CSVSGTLYNEQFF. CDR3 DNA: TGCAGCGTTAGCGGGACCCTTTACAATGAGCAGTTCTTC.

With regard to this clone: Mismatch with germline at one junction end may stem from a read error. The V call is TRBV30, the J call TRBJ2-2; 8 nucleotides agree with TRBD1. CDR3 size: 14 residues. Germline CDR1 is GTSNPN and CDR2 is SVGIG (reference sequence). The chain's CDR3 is CTWGQATNTGELFF. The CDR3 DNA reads TGTACCTGGGGACAGGCAACGAACACCGGGGAGCTGTTTTTT.

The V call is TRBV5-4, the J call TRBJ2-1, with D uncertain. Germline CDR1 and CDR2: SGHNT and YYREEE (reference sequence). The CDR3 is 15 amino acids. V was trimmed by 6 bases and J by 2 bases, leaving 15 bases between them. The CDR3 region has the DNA TGTGCCAGCACTACGGGTGGCAGTGCCTACAATGAGCAGTTCTTC. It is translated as CASTTGGSAYNEQFF.